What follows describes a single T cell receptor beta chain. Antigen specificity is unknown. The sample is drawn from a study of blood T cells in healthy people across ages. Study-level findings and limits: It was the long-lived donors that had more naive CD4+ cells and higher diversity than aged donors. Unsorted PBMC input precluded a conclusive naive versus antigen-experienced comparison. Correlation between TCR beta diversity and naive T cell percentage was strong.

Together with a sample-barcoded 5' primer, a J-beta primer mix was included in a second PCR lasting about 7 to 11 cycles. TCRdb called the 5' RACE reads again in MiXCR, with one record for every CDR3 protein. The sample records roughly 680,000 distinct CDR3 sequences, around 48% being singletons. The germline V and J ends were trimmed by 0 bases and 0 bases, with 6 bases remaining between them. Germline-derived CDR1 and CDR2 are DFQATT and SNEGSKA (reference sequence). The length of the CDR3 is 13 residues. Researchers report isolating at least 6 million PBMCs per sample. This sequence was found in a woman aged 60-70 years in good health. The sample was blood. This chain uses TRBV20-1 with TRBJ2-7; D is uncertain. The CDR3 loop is CSARESSSYEQYF. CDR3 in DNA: TGCAGTGCTAGAGAATCGTCCTCCTACGAGCAGTACTTC.